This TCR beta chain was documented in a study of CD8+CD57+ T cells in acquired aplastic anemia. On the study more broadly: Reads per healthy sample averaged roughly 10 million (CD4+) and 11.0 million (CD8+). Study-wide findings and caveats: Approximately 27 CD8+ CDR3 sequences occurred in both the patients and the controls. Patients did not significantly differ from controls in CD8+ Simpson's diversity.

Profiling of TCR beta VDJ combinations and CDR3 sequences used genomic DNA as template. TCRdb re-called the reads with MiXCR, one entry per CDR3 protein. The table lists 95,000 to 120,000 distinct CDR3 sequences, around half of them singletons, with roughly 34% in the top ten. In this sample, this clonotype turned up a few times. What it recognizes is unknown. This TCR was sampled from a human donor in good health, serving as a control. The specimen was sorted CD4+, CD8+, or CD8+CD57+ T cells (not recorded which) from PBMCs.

Here the CDR3 reads CASSHFGQNTEAFF. DNA of the CDR3: TGTGCCAGCAGTCACTTCGGGCAGAACACTGAAGCTTTCTTT. The chain carries TRBV6-5 and TRBJ1-1; D remains ambiguous. Germline CDR1 and CDR2: MNHEY and SVGAGI. CDR3 length equals 14 residues. Trimming removed 5 bases at V and 1 base at J, with 11 bases between.